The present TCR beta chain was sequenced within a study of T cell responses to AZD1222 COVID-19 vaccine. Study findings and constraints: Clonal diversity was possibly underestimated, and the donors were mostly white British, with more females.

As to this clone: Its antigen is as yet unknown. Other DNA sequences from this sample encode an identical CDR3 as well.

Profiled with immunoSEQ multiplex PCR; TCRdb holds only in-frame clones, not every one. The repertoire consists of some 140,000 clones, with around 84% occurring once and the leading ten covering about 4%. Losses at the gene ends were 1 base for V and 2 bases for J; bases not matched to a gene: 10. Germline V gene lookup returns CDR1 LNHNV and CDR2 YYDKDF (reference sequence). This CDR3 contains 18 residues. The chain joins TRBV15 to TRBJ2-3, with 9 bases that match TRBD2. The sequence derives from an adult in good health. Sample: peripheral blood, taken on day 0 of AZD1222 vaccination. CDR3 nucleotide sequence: TGTGCCACCAGCAGAGCTATCGGCGGGGGGGCCATCACAGATACGCAGTATTTT. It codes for CATSRAIGGGAITDTQYF.